One and the same sample provided the 8 T cell receptor beta chains below, sequenced in a study of shared clonotypes between healthy human individuals. Repertoires were generated with immunoSEQ multiplex PCR, while TCRdb's copy carries only in-frame clones and drops some. Of about 600,000 clones in the sample, just over 75% were seen once. The sequenced sample consisted of PBMCs. The receptors originated from a woman aged 40 to 49 in good health. Some clones in this sample may be carry-over from other donors' samples.

The chain employs TRBV30 and TRBJ2-1; D is possibly TRBD2 (6 bases). The V gene's germline CDR1 is GTSNPN and CDR2 SVGIG (reference sequence). The CDR3 loop spans 12 amino acids. Trimming pared 7 bases from V and 2 bases from J, leaving 9 bases between. The CDR3 region is CASRRAYNEQFF. The CDR3 DNA sequence: TGTGCCTCCAGGAGGGCCTACAATGAGCAGTTCTTC.

The chain couples TRBV5-4 to TRBJ2-7; 8 nucleotides agree with TRBD1. The germline V gene encodes CDR1 SGHNT and CDR2 YYREEE (reference sequence). CDR3 length equals 14 residues. With 4 bases clipped from V and 3 bases from J, the junction kept 6 bases outside the gene matches. The CDR3 loop is CASSPDRASYEQYF. The CDR3 nucleotides are TGTGCCAGCAGCCCGGACAGGGCTAGCTACGAGCAGTACTTC.

The chain links TRBV4-2 to TRBJ2-2; 12 nucleotides align to TRBD2. The germline CDR1 and CDR2 sequences are LGHNA and YNFKEQ. J gave up 4 bases and V 4 bases, and 4 bases lay outside the gene matches. This CDR3 region has 16 residues. DNA of the CDR3: TGTGCCAGCAGCCCGACTAGCGGGAGCCTCACCGGGGAGCTGTTTTTT. It is translated as CASSPTSGSLTGELFF.

V and J are TRBV4-1 and TRBJ1-5, with 7 bases fitting TRBD1. The V gene end was trimmed by 0 bases and the J gene end by 3 bases; junction bases not matched to a gene: 8. Looked up from germline, CDR1 is MGHRA and CDR2 is YSYEKL. The CDR3 is made up of 17 amino acids. The CDR3 DNA sequence: TGCGCCAGCAGCCAAGATCGCGGCAGGGGGATCAATCAGCCCCAGCATTTT. Translated: CASSQDRGRGINQPQHF.

This clone appeared many times. This same CDR3 is encoded by further DNA sequences in the sample. This chain joins TRBV7-9 and TRBJ1-1; D remains ambiguous. Germline values: CDR1 SEHNR, CDR2 FQNEAQ (reference sequence). The V end lost 4 bases, the J end lost 3 bases, and 6 bases lay between the germline ends. CDR3 length: 12 residues. CDR3 sequence: CASSSVDTEAFF. DNA for the CDR3: TGTGCCAGCAGCTCTGTCGACACTGAAGCTTTCTTT.

To note about this clone: One base separates it from a far larger clone, so it is likely a read error. The chain uses TRBV30 and TRBJ1-2, with a possible D match to TRBD1 (5 bases). Per the germline V gene, CDR1 is GTSNPN and CDR2 is SVGIG (reference sequence). This CDR3 region has 13 residues. In DNA form, the CDR3 reads TGTGCCTGGAGTACCGGGGACGGCTATGGCTACATCTTC. Translated, it gives CAWSTGDGYGYIF.

As DNA, the CDR3 is TGTGCCAGCAGCGTGCGAGACACCGGGGAGCTGTTTTTT. The encoded protein is CASSVRDTGELFF. The genes are TRBV7-3 and TRBJ2-2, with no clear D. CDR3 length: 13 residues. The germline gives CDR1 SGHTA, CDR2 FQGTGA. V gave up 5 bases and J gave up 3 bases, with 7 bases separating them.

The genes are TRBV10-3 and TRBJ2-7; D not resolved. CDR1 is ENHRY, CDR2 SYGVKD, per germline. There are 14 residues in the CDR3. V lost 0 bases and J 5 bases, leaving 11 bases between the germline ends. This chain's CDR3 is CAISESAGYNEQYF. CDR3 sequence (DNA): TGTGCCATCAGTGAGTCGGCAGGTTATAACGAGCAGTACTTC.